The present T cell receptor beta chain was sequenced within a study of beta chain features in type 1 diabetes. About the research overall: Patients and healthy donors were similar in age, gender and cell yields. All of the samples together had 85 million to 140 million sorted cells examined. The study's findings and limits: Amplification by PCR could prefer shorter templates, with the same effect in patients and controls. TCRB CDR3s were moderately but significantly shorter in Type 1 diabetes patients in all four CD4+ subsets.

V gave up 3 bases and J gave up 5 bases; unmatched junction bases: 10. This CDR3 spans 15 amino acids. CDR1 and CDR2 (germline): SGHRS, YFSETQ. Every donor provided one heparinised blood draw, which averaged approximately 100 mL. Remarks on this clone: Its specificity is not known.

The isolated RNA, all of it, was reverse transcribed, so expressed TCRB transcripts were what got sequenced. Profiled with immunoSEQ multiplex PCR; TCRdb holds only in-frame clones, not every one. The sample lists 140,000 to 150,000 clones, 13% occurring once. The chain is built from TRBV5-1 and TRBJ1-2; 7 bases align to TRBD1. Sample: central memory CD4+ T cells from blood. This receptor was identified in a man aged 18 to 29 with type 1 diabetes. In DNA, the CDR3 is TGCGCCAGCAGCTATGGGGGGACAGACCTGTATGGCTACACCTTC. This sequence encodes CASSYGGTDLYGYTF.